The sequence of this TCR beta chain was determined in a study of blood T cell repertoires in COVID-19 (dated by TCRdb to about 2020). A note on the overall study: Samples from collaborators originated in the United States, Italy and Spain and spanned both the acute and convalescent phases of COVID-19. The material from the prospective study consisted of cDNA or gDNA derived from T cells, B-cell-depleted T cells, or PBMCs. Deeply sampled blood TCRbeta repertoires from subjects exposed to, actively infected with, or recovered from COVID-19 were included in the dataset. A freely available public database, intended as a resource for researchers studying the immune response to SARS-CoV-2, is where the repertoires were released. The samples were drawn from the first 160 participants of the ongoing ImmuneRACE study and from some 1,300 subjects provided by 6 global collaborators. Nearly every sample came with metadata listing a de-identified subject ID, COVID-19 status, age in years and sex. Where available, HLA class I and class II types were taken from metadata supplied by the sample provider and were not determined by assay-based typing. General study outcomes and caveats: Clinical and demographic metadata were provided uncurated, with the amount varying by source and participant.

Of note for this clone: The antigen this receptor binds is unknown. Base qualities are not at hand, and no much larger clone is one base apart.

CDR1 and CDR2 are read off the germline V gene as MDHEN and SYDVKM. The CDR3, from cysteine to phenylalanine, totals 13 residues. Just the 39-base CDR3 DNA is kept, in frame starting at base 1. The germline ends are 7 bases apart after V is trimmed by 5 bases and J by 3 bases. TCRbeta CDR3 regions were amplified from genomic DNA by means of the immunoSEQ Assay, a bias-controlled multiplex PCR. The source study handled its data this way. The number of nucleated cells in each sample was estimated by amplification of reference gene primers within the assay. Sequence reads were collapsed and filtered to measure the absolute abundance of every unique TCRbeta CDR3 rearrangement. For each sample, productive Simpson clonality was calculated as the square root of Simpson's diversity index across productive rearrangements. Not all clones reach the TCRdb copy of this immuneACCESS table, which keeps in-frame sequences only. Checked studies attribute under half of the gap to unresolved V genes and leave the rest unexplained. That table gives V, J and clone size, and the DNA gave D and trimming. This sample is represented by approximately 200,000 clones; around 88% of them were singletons. The top ten constitute roughly 9.1% of the sample.

Participants in the prospective study were enrolled through a virtual design, were aged roughly 18 to 100 years, and lived in about 25 United States geographic areas. In the prospective study, participants were assigned to cohorts based on the clinical history participants reported in a screening survey and a study questionnaire. Recovered participants in ImmuneRACE Cohort 3 were defined as having two consecutive negative NP/OP PCR tests, clearance from a healthcare professional, or resolution of symptoms. Each participant in the prospective study had whole blood, serum and a nasopharyngeal or oropharyngeal swab collected by mobile phlebotomists. Prospective study participants could optionally give additional blood draws and questionnaires over an approximately 2-month period. Blood samples from the prospective study were shipped frozen or at room temperature prior to DNA extraction.

This TCR was sampled from a woman aged 25 to 39 who had recovered from COVID-19. The chain is encoded by TRBV28 joined to TRBJ2-2; the D segment could be TRBD2, given 5 matching bases. Sequencing was carried out using PBMCs or T cells enriched from blood (not recorded which). The nucleotides are TGTGCCAGCAGTCGGACTGACACCGGGGAGCTGTTTTTT. Its product reads: CASSRTDTGELFF. Where the CDR3 stops, the reference TRBV28 and TRBJ2-2 genes take over; the full variable domain is DVKVTQSSRYLVKRTGEKVFLECVQDMDHENMFWYRQDPGLGLRLIYFSYDVKMKEKGDIPEGYSVSREKKERFSLILESASTNQTSMYLCASSRTDTGELFFGEGSRLTVL.